A selection of T cell receptor beta chains follows, all from one sample in a study of technical replicates of blood from a handful of donors. Profiling relied on immunoSEQ multiplex PCR, and the TCRdb table lists in-frame clones only, not all of them. This repertoire shows about 14,000 clones, 70% to 80% found once; its top ten account for roughly an eighth. Sequenced material: PBMCs. The receptors originated from a human donor in good health. Each CDR3 is given with its conserved first and last residue. D genes are given only for firm matches. Size tells how often a clone was seen (once, few, many) or the class of an expanded clone, and some rows leave it out.

V: TRBV6-1; D: TRBD2; J: TRBJ2-2; size: NA; DNA: TGTGCCAGCAGTGACCCCGGGGGGGCGAACACCGGGGAGCTGTTTTTT; CDR3: CASSDPGGANTGELFF
V: TRBV28; D: TRBD1; J: TRBJ1-2; size: few; DNA: TGTGCCAGCAGTTCGTTAGGGACAGGGGCCAGGGGCTACACCTTC; CDR3: CASSSLGTGARGYTF
V: TRBV10-3; D: TRBD2; J: TRBJ2-3; size: once; DNA: TGTGCCATAAAAACAGGACTAGCGGGCAGCACAGATACGCAGTATTTT; CDR3: CAIKTGLAGSTDTQYF
V: TRBV30; D: NA; J: TRBJ1-2; size: NA; DNA: TGTGCCTGGAGTGCCCCGGACCTAGTCAACAAAGGGGATGGCTACACCTTC; CDR3: CAWSAPDLVNKGDGYTF
V: TRBV30; D: NA; J: TRBJ1-6; size: NA; DNA: TGTGCCTGGAGTGAAGCGCCTGATCCCCTCCACTTT; CDR3: CAWSEAPDPLHF
V: TRBV13; D: NA; J: TRBJ2-1; size: NA; DNA: TGTGCCAGCAGCTTCCAGGGGAGATACAATGAGCAGTTCTTC; CDR3: CASSFQGRYNEQFF
V: TRBV5-6; D: TRBD1; J: TRBJ1-4; size: NA; DNA: TGTGCCAGCAGCTATGCTACAGGGGTTGGTGAAAAACTGTTTTTT; CDR3: CASSYATGVGEKLFF
V: TRBV2; D: NA; J: TRBJ2-1; size: NA; DNA: TGTGCCAGCAGTGAGCGGGCGGCCGGGGAGAATGAGCAGTTCTTC; CDR3: CASSERAAGENEQFF
V: TRBV30; D: NA; J: TRBJ1-4; size: NA; DNA: TGTGCCTGGGGGGTGGGGCCCGGTTCGGAAAAACTGTTTTTT; CDR3: CAWGVGPGSEKLFF
V: TRBV5-6; D: NA; J: TRBJ1-2; size: NA; DNA: TGTGCCAGCAGCTTGGTCGGGAATCCCGGGGACTATGGCTACACCTTC; CDR3: CASSLVGNPGDYGYTF
V: TRBV9; D: TRBD2; J: TRBJ2-3; size: NA; DNA: TGTGCCAGCAGCGTTGGGGGACTAGCGGGCGGAAGCACAGATACGCAGTATTTT; CDR3: CASSVGGLAGGSTDTQYF
V: TRBV30; D: TRBD1; J: TRBJ1-5; size: NA; DNA: TGTGCCTGGAGCACGACAGGGGGCGCGGGGCAGCCCCAGCATTTT; CDR3: CAWSTTGGAGQPQHF
V: TRBV18; D: TRBD2; J: TRBJ2-3; size: NA; DNA: TGTGCCAGCTCACCGGCTAGCGGGAAAGATACGCAGTATTTT; CDR3: CASSPASGKDTQYF
V: TRBV2; D: NA; J: TRBJ2-1; size: NA; DNA: TGTGCCAGCAGTGTGTCAGGGAACGGGAATGAGCAGTTCTTC; CDR3: CASSVSGNGNEQFF
V: TRBV5-6; D: TRBD1; J: TRBJ2-7; size: NA; DNA: TGTGCCAGCAGCTTATACGGTGGGGGACAGTACGAGCAGTACTTC; CDR3: CASSLYGGGQYEQYF
V: TRBV30; D: TRBD1; J: TRBJ2-3; size: NA; DNA: TGTGCCTGGAGTGAGGGGACAGGGGGAGGTACGCAGTATTTT; CDR3: CAWSEGTGGGTQYF
V: TRBV20-1; D: TRBD2; J: TRBJ2-3; size: once; DNA: TGCAGTGCTTGGGGACTAGCTCCGCAGTATTTT; CDR3: CSAWGLAPQYF
V: TRBV9; D: TRBD2; J: TRBJ2-3; size: NA; DNA: TGTGCCAGCAGCGTAGGCGGGAGTGCAGATACGCAGTATTTT; CDR3: CASSVGGSADTQYF